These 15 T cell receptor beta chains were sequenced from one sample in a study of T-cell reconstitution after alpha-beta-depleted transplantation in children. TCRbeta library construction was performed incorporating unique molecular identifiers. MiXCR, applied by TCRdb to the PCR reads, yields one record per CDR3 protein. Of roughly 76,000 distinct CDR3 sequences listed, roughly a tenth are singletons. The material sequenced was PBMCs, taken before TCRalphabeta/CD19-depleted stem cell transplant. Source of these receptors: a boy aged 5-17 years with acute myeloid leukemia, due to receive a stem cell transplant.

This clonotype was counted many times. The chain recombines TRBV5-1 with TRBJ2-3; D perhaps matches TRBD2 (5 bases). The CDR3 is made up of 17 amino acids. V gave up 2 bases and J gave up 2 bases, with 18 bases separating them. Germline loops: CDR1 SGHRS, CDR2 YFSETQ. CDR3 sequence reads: CASSFIPPGRLTDTQYF. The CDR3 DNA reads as TGCGCCAGCAGCTTTATTCCCCCTGGGAGACTCACAGATACGCAGTATTTT.

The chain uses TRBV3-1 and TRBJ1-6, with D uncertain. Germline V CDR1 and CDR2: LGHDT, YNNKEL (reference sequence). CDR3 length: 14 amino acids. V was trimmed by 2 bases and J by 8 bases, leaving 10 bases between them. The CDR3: CASSQWETDSPLHF. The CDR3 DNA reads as TGTGCCAGCAGCCAATGGGAAACAGATTCACCCCTCCACTTT.

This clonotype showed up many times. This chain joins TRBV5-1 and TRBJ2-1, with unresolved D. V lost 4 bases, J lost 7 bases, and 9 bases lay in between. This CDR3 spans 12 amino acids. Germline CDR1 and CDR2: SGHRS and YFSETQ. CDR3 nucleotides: TGCGCCAGCAGCCCCGTTTGGAATGAGCAGTTCTTC. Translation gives CASSPVWNEQFF.

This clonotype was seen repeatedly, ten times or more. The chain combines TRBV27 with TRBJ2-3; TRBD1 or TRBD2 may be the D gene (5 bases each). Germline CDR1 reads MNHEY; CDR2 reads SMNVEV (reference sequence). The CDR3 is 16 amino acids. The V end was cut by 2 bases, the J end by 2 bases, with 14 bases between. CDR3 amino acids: CASSLGDVRFTDTQYF. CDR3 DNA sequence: TGTGCCAGCAGTTTAGGGGACGTCCGGTTCACAGATACGCAGTATTTT.

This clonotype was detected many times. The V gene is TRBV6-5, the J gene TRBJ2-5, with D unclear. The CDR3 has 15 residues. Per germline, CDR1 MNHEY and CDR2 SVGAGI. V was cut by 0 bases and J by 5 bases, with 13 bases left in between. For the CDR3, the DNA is TGTGCCAGCAGTTACTCTTTGGCGTCCCGGGAGACCCAGTACTTC. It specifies CASSYSLASRETQYF.

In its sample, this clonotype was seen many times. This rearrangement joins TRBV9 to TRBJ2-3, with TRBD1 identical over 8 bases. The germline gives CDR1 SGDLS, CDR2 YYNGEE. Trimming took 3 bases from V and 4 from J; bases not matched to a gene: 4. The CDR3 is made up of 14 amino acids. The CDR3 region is CASSGTGWADTQYF. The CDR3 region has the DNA TGTGCCAGCAGCGGGACAGGGTGGGCAGATACGCAGTATTTT. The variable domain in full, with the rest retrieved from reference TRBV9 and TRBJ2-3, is DSGVTQTPKHLITATGQRVTLRCSPRSGDLSVYWYQQSLDQGLQFLIQYYNGEERAKGNILERFSAQQFPDLHSELNLSSLELGDSALYFCASSGTGWADTQYFGPGTRLTVL.

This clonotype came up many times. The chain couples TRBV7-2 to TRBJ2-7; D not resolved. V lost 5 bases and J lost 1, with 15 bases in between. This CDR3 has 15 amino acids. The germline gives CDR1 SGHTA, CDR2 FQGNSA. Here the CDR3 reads CASSPSRKVSYEQYF. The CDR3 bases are TGTGCCAGCAGCCCCTCCCGGAAGGTATCCTACGAGCAGTACTTC.

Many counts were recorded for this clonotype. CDR3 nucleotides: TGTGCCAGCAGTTCAAACATCCAACGCACCGGGGAGCTGTTTTTT. Translating gives CASSSNIQRTGELFF. The chain links TRBV28 to TRBJ2-2; D is unclear. This CDR3 has 15 amino acids. Looked up from germline, CDR1 is MDHEN and CDR2 is SYDVKM. V lost 4 bases, J lost 4 bases, and 13 bases lay in between.

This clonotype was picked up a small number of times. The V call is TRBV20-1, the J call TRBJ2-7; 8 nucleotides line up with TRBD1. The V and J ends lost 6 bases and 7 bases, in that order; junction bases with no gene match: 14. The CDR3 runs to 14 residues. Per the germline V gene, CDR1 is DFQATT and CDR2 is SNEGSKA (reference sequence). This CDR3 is CSANTGTGVREQYF. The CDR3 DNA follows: TGCAGTGCGAATACCGGGACAGGTGTTAGGGAGCAGTACTTC.

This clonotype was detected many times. DNA of the CDR3: TGTGCCAGCAGTTTAACCCGGGCAAACACTGAAGCTTTCTTT. This gives the protein CASSLTRANTEAFF. V gene TRBV28 combines with J gene TRBJ1-1; D remains ambiguous. CDR3 size: 14 residues. Germline values: CDR1 MDHEN, CDR2 SYDVKM. Trimming stripped 2 bases from V and 2 bases from J, with 9 bases between.

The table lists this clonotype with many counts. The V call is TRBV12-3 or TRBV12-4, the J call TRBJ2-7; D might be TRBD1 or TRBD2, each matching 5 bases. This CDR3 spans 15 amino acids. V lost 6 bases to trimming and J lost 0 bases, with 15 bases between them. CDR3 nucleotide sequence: TGTGCCAGCAGAATGGGGCCCGGGGACTCCTACGAGCAGTACTTC. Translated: CASRMGPGDSYEQYF.

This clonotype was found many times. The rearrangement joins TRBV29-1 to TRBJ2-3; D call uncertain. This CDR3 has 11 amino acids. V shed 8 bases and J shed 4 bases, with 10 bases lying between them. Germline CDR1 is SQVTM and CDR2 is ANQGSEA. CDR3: CSQRWADTQYF. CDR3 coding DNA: TGCAGCCAAAGGTGGGCAGATACGCAGTATTTT.

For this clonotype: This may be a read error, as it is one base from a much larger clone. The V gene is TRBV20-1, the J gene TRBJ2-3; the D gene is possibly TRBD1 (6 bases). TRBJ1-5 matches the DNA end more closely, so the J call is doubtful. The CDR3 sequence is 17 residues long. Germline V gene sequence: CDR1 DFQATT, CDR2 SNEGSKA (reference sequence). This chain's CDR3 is CSASSGADPRGTDTQHF. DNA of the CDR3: TGCAGTGCTAGTTCGGGGGCAGATCCTCGGGGCACAGATACGCAGCATTTT.

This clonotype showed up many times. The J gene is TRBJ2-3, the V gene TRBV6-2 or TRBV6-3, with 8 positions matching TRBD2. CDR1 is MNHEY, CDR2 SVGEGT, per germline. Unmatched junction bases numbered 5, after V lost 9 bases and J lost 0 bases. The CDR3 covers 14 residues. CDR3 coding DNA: TGTGCCAGTCGAGCGGGGGCTAGCACAGATACGCAGTATTTT. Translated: CASRAGASTDTQYF.

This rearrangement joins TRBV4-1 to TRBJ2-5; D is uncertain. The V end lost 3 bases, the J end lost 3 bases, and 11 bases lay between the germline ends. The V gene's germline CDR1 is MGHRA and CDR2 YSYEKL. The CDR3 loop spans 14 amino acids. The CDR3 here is CASSHPGGEETQYF. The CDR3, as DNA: TGCGCCAGCAGCCACCCGGGCGGCGAAGAGACCCAGTACTTC.